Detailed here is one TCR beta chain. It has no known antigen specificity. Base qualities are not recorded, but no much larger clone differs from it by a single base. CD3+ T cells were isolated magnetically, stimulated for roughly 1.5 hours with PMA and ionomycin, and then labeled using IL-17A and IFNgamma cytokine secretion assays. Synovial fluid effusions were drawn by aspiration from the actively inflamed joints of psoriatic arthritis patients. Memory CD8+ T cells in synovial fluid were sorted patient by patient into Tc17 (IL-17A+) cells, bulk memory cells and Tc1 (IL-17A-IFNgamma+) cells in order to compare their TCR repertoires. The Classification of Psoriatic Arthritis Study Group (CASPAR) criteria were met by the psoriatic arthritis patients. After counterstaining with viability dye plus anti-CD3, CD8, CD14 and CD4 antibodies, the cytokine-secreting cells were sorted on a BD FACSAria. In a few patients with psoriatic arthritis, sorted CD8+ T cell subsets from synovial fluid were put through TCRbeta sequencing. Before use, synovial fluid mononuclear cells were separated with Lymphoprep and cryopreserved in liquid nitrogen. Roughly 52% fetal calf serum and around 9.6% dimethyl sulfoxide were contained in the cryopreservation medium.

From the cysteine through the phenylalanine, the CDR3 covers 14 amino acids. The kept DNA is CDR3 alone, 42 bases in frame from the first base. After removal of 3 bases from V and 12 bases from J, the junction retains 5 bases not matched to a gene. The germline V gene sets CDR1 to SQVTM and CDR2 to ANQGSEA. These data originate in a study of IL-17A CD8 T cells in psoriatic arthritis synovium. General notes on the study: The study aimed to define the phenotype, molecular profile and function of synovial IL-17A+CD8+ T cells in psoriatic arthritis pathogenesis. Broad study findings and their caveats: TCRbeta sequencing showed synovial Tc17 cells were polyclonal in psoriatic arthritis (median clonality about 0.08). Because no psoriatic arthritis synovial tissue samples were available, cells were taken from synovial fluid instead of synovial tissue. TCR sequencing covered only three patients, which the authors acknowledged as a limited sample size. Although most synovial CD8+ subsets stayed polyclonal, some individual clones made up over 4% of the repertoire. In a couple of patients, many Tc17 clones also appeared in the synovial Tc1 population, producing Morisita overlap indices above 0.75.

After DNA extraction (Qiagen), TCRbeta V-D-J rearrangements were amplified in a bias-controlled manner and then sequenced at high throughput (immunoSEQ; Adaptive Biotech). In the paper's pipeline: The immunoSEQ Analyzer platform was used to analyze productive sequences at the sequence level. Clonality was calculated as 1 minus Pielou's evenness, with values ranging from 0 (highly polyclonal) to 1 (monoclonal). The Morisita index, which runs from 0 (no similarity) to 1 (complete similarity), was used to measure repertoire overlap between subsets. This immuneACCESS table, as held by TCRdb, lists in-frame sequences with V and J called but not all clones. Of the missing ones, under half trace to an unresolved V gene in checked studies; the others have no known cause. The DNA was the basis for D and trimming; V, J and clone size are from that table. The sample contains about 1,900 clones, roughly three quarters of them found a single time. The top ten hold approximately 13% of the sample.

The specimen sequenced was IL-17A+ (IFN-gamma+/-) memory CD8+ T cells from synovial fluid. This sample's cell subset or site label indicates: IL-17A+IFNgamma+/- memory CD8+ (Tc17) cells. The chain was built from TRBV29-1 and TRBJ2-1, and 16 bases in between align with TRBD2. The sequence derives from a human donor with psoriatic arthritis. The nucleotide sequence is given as TGCAGCGTTGAGGGACTAGCGGGAGGGCCCGCGCAGTTCTTC. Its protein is CSVEGLAGGPAQFF.